The 24 T cell receptor beta chains presented below share a single source sample, sequenced in a study of cytomegalovirus exposure and HLA in healthy donors. Amplification used 60 Vbeta primers and 13 Jbeta primers. Clones were sequenced by immunoSEQ multiplex PCR, and TCRdb holds only the in-frame ones, with some missing. The sample records 150,000 to 200,000 clones, 85% being singletons. The material sequenced was PBMCs. These receptors were obtained from a boy between 2 and 15 years old in good health and CMV-seronegative.

This clone appeared once. V gene TRBV28 combines with J gene TRBJ2-5; 12 bases fit TRBD2. Germline-derived CDR1 and CDR2 are MDHEN and SYDVKM. This CDR3 has 16 amino acids. V lost 2 bases, J lost 7 bases, and 8 bases stayed unmatched. The CDR3 protein is CASSLKLAGGVTTQYF. CDR3 DNA: TGTGCCAGCAGTTTAAAACTAGCGGGGGGCGTGACGACCCAGTACTTC.

The chain employs TRBV28 and TRBJ1-4; 7 bases fit TRBD1. V lost 7 bases, J lost 5 bases, and 13 bases stayed unmatched. This CDR3 comprises 16 residues. Looked up from germline, CDR1 is MDHEN and CDR2 is SYDVKM. CDR3 in DNA: TGTGCCAGCAAGGCCCCAGGGGGACAGACAAATGAAAAACTGTTTTTT. It encodes CASKAPGGQTNEKLFF. The whole variable domain, remainder taken from reference TRBV28 and TRBJ1-4, is DVKVTQSSRYLVKRTGEKVFLECVQDMDHENMFWYRQDPGLGLRLIYFSYDVKMKEKGDIPEGYSVSREKKERFSLILESASTNQTSMYLCASKAPGGQTNEKLFFGSGTQLSVL.

V usage is TRBV28 and J usage is TRBJ2-4; 8 nucleotides align to TRBD1. Trimming removed 5 bases from V and 9 bases from J; junction bases left unmatched: 18. CDR3 length: 17 amino acids. CDR1 is MDHEN, CDR2 SYDVKM, per germline. CDR3 sequence: CASSRRQGSSRVIIQYF. The CDR3 DNA sequence: TGTGCCAGCAGTCGACGACAGGGGAGTTCGCGGGTTATCATTCAGTACTTC.

The chain employs TRBV7-8 and TRBJ1-1; 8 nucleotides align to TRBD1. Germline CDR1 and CDR2: SGHVS and FQNEAQ. The CDR3 totals 16 residues. Trimming cost V 4 bases and J 5 bases; bases outside gene matches: 12. CDR3 sequence (DNA): TGTGCCAGCAGCTGGACCCGGACAGGGAGAGGGACTGAAGCTTTCTTT. Translation gives CASSWTRTGRGTEAFF.

This chain joins TRBV6-6 and TRBJ1-3; D ambiguous. The CDR3 covers 13 residues. V was pared by 7 bases and J by 5 bases, with 12 bases between. CDR1 is MNHNY and CDR2 is SVGAGI in the germline V gene (reference sequence). This chain's CDR3 is CASTAHSRNTIYF. The CDR3 DNA reads as TGTGCCAGCACCGCCCACTCCAGAAACACCATATATTTT.

The chain joins TRBV7-8 to TRBJ1-2, with D possibly matching TRBD1 (5 bases). The CDR3 totals 16 residues. Trimming left V 5 bases short and J 0 bases short, with 16 bases between. The germline V gene has CDR1 SGHVS and CDR2 FQNEAQ. The CDR3 spells CASSPRGAETNYGYTF. The CDR3 DNA follows: TGTGCCAGCAGCCCTCGCGGGGCCGAGACTAACTATGGCTACACCTTC.

There are a few counts of this clone. V is TRBV4-1 and J is TRBJ2-1, with D perhaps matching TRBD1 (5 bases). The CDR3 consists of 15 residues. Trimming stripped 0 bases from V and 3 bases from J, with 9 bases between. CDR1 and CDR2 (germline): MGHRA, YSYEKL. Written as DNA, the CDR3 is TGCGCCAGCAGCCAAGACAGGGTGGACTACAATGAGCAGTTCTTC. Translating it yields CASSQDRVDYNEQFF.

This clone has only a few counts. The J gene is TRBJ1-4, the V gene TRBV6-1; D is possibly TRBD1 (5 bases). Germline CDR1 is MNHNS and CDR2 is SASEGT. Trimming stripped 1 base from V and 8 bases from J, with 8 bases between. The CDR3 totals 13 residues. The CDR3 DNA reads TGTGCCAGCAGTGAAGAGGGGATAGAAAAACTGTTTTTT. Amino acid sequence: CASSEEGIEKLFF.

The V and J genes are TRBV5-4 and TRBJ1-4, with a possible D match to TRBD1 (6 bases). The germline V gene encodes CDR1 SGHNT and CDR2 YYREEE (reference sequence). V lost 5 bases, J lost 2 bases, and 10 bases lay in between. The CDR3 totals 14 residues. The CDR3 reads CASSRQATNEKLFF. The CDR3 DNA sequence: TGTGCCAGCAGTCGACAGGCCACTAATGAAAAACTGTTTTTT.

V and J are TRBV29-1 and TRBJ2-1; TRBD2 matches 13 bases. There are 19 residues in the CDR3. Germline V CDR1 and CDR2: SQVTM, ANQGSEA. V shed 5 bases, J shed 2 bases, and the junction held 15 bases outside the gene matches. The CDR3 region has the DNA TGCAGCGTTCGATTACCGGGACTAGCGGGAAGGAGTCCCTACAATGAGCAGTTCTTC. This sequence encodes CSVRLPGLAGRSPYNEQFF.

This clone was detected a few times. V and J are TRBV28 and TRBJ1-4; 9 bases match TRBD1. The CDR3 loop spans 15 amino acids. The trim removed 2 bases at V and 3 bases at J, leaving 1 base unmatched. Germline loops: CDR1 MDHEN, CDR2 SYDVKM. This CDR3 reads CASSLGTGPNEKLFF. In nucleotides, the CDR3 is TGTGCCAGCAGTTTAGGGACAGGGCCTAATGAAAAACTGTTTTTT.

The chain employs TRBV28 and TRBJ2-3; 10 bases agree with TRBD1. The germline V gene has CDR1 MDHEN and CDR2 SYDVKM. The V gene end was trimmed by 3 bases and the J gene end by 1 base; junction bases not matched to a gene: 1. The CDR3 is made up of 15 amino acids. CDR3 nucleotide sequence: TGTGCCAGCAGTTTCGGGACAGGGGGCACAGATACGCAGTATTTT. It yields the protein CASSFGTGGTDTQYF.

The chain uses TRBV9 and TRBJ2-7, with a weak D call TRBD2 (6 bases). Looked up from germline, CDR1 is SGDLS and CDR2 is YYNGEE. CDR3 length: 14 residues. Trimming shortened V by 0 bases and J by 6 bases, and 13 bases separated the two germline ends. CDR3 DNA: TGTGCCAGCAGCGTAGATGCGGGACCCTCCGAGCAGTACGTC. It translates to CASSVDAGPSEQYV.

The V gene is TRBV11-2, the J gene TRBJ2-3, with 7 nucleotides matching TRBD2. This CDR3 is built from 17 residues. CDR1 and CDR2 (germline): SGHAT, FQNNGV. J lost 6 bases, V lost 5 bases, and 17 bases had no gene match. The CDR3 loop reads CASSLRASGTIPDTQYF. The CDR3 DNA reads TGTGCCAGCAGCCTAAGGGCTAGCGGTACGATCCCGGATACGCAGTATTTT.

The sample holds one count of this clone. J is TRBJ1-1 and V is TRBV28, with a tentative D call TRBD1 (6 bases). V was shortened by 0 bases and J by 4 bases, with 21 bases between the two germline ends. Germline loops: CDR1 MDHEN, CDR2 SYDVKM. The CDR3 is 18 amino acids. CDR3 loop: CASSLWKGDYRVGTEAFF. The CDR3 coding sequence is TGTGCCAGCAGTTTATGGAAAGGCGATTACAGGGTTGGCACTGAAGCTTTCTTT.

This clone appeared once. The J gene is TRBJ1-2, the V gene TRBV28; TRBD1 is a possible D gene (5 bases). V was cut by 2 bases and J by 4 bases, with 11 bases left in between. Germline CDR1 reads MDHEN; CDR2 reads SYDVKM. The CDR3 length is 14 residues. This chain's CDR3 is CASSLQGRFYGYTF. The CDR3 DNA is TGTGCCAGCAGTTTACAGGGCCGATTCTATGGCTACACCTTC.

V usage is TRBV30 and J usage is TRBJ1-1; the D gene is possibly TRBD1 (6 bases). The CDR3 has 13 amino acids. Per the germline V gene, CDR1 is GTSNPN and CDR2 is SVGIG (reference sequence). Trimming shortened V by 1 base and J by 10 bases, and 16 bases separated the two germline ends. The CDR3 protein is CAWSGGRGLGAFF. The CDR3 DNA reads as TGTGCCTGGAGTGGGGGAAGGGGGTTGGGAGCTTTCTTT.

In DNA form, the CDR3 reads TGTGCCAGCAGTGAATGGGCAGGGGTGTCCTACAATGAGCAGTTCTTC. Translated, it gives CASSEWAGVSYNEQFF. The J gene is TRBJ2-1, the V gene TRBV2, with D perhaps matching TRBD1 (6 bases). The CDR3 consists of 16 residues. The germline CDR1 and CDR2 sequences are SNHLY and FYNNEI. V was clipped by 2 bases and J by 1 base, with 12 bases between them.

The V and J genes are TRBV11-2 and TRBJ2-7, with TRBD2 as a possible D gene (5 bases). CDR3 length equals 14 residues. In germline, CDR1 is SGHAT, CDR2 FQNNGV. The V end was cut by 1 base, the J end by 6 bases, with 13 bases between. The CDR3 reads CASSLGGSPGEQYF. DNA for the CDR3: TGTGCCAGCAGCTTAGGAGGGTCCCCAGGCGAGCAGTACTTC. Together with reference TRBV11-2 and TRBJ2-7, the CDR3 gives the full variable domain: EAGVAQSPRYKIIEKRQSVAFWCNPISGHATLYWYQQILGQGPKLLIQFQNNGVVDDSQLPKDRFSAERLKGVDSTLKIQPAKLEDSAVYLCASSLGGSPGEQYFGPGTRLTVT.

CDR3 nucleotides: TGTGCCAGCAGGCTAGGGACTAGCGGGCCTATACCCAATGAGCAGTTCTTC. Translation: CASRLGTSGPIPNEQFF. The chain carries TRBV28 and TRBJ2-1; 12 bases fit TRBD2. After removal of 6 bases from V and 6 bases from J, the junction contained 12 bases not matched to a gene. The CDR3 covers 17 residues. CDR1 and CDR2 (germline): MDHEN, SYDVKM.

This clone was detected a few times. The genes are TRBV6-5 and TRBJ1-5, with D possibly TRBD1 on 5 matching bases. Germline V gives CDR1 MNHEY, CDR2 SVGAGI. V was shortened by 2 bases and J by 6 bases, with 14 bases between the two germline ends. CDR3 length equals 15 residues. In nucleotides, the CDR3 is TGTGCCAGCAGTTACCCCCTGGCAGGGCTTCAGCCCCAGCATTTT. Its protein is CASSYPLAGLQPQHF.

V gene TRBV27 combines with J gene TRBJ1-5; possible D gene TRBD1, 5 bases. V was trimmed by 0 bases and J by 7 bases, leaving 10 bases between them. The CDR3 loop spans 14 amino acids. Per the germline V gene, CDR1 is MNHEY and CDR2 is SMNVEV (reference sequence). The CDR3 reads CASSLSQGRQPQHF. In nucleotides, the CDR3 is TGTGCCAGCAGTTTATCCCAGGGAAGGCAGCCCCAGCATTTT.

The chain recombines TRBV11-3 with TRBJ2-3; TRBD1 is a possible D gene (6 bases). The CDR3 runs 20 residues. Germline V gene data show CDR1 as SGHNT and CDR2 as YENEEA. V dropped 0 bases and J dropped 6 bases, with 28 bases sitting between them. Here the CDR3 DNA reads TGTGCCAGCAGCTTAGATTCCGGGACAAGTTGTCTCCCTGTCATGGATACGCAGTATTTT. Amino acids: CASSLDSGTSCLPVMDTQYF.

The chain couples TRBV4-1 to TRBJ2-2; D gene unclear. V lost 5 bases and J lost 8, with 9 bases in between. The germline V gene encodes CDR1 MGHRA and CDR2 YSYEKL. The CDR3 is 12 amino acids. Here the CDR3 reads CASSSSTGELFF. The DNA for the CDR3 is TGCGCCAGCAGCTCGAGCACGGGGGAGCTGTTTTTT.